This T cell receptor beta chain was sequenced during a study of identical twins. Study-level findings and limits: Beta out-of-frame sequences showed weaker excess sharing between twins.

Template switching added a universal primer site; cDNA carried unique molecular identifiers. Each CDR3 protein is one row after TCRdb ran MiXCR on the 5' RACE reads. The profile covers 500,000 to 600,000 distinct CDR3 sequences, with approximately 22% appearing a single time and roughly 0.91% taken by the ten largest. This clonotype has a handful of counts. Its antigen remains unknown. The data also belong to a second study, concerning T cells expressing NK-cell markers. That paper notes: The study found dominant NKG2C+ clonotypes at roughly 1.0-7.0% of CD8+ T cells in several donors.

This receptor was taken from a woman aged 18-29 years in good health. Sequenced: CD4+ T cells sorted from blood.

CDR3 nucleotides: TGTGCCAGCAGCTTAACGGCTAGCGGTACCTACGAGCAGTACTTC. Translating gives CASSLTASGTYEQYF. The chain couples TRBV7-8 to TRBJ2-7, with 7 bases identical to TRBD2. CDR1 SGHVS and CDR2 FQNEAQ come from the germline V gene. Trimming at V came to 2 bases and at J to 2 bases, leaving 6 bases not matched to a gene. The CDR3 is 15 residues long.